A single sample is the source of the 4 T cell receptor beta chains below, sequenced in a study of immune characterization of retroperitoneal liposarcoma. TCRdb re-called the PCR reads with MiXCR, one entry per CDR3 protein. This sample has approximately 11,000 distinct CDR3 sequences, with 40% to 55% found just once. Input material: tumor tissue. Receptor source: a female donor with retroperitoneal liposarcoma.

This clonotype showed up just a few times. One end of the junction is discordant with germline, which a read error may explain. This sequence joins TRBV7-6 and TRBJ2-5, with 8 bases matching TRBD2. There are 14 residues in the CDR3. Germline lookup yields CDR1 SGHVS and CDR2 FNYEAQ. CDR3 loop: CASSLEEVRGAQYF. The CDR3 DNA sequence: TGTGCTAGCAGCTTAGAGGAGGTGCGGGGGGCCCAGTACTTC. Complete variable domain (other parts from reference TRBV7-6 and TRBJ2-5): GAGVSQSPRYKVTKRGQDVALRCDPISGHVSLYWYRQALGQGPEFLTYFNYEAQQDKSGLPNDRFSAERPEGSISTLTIQRTEQRDSAMYRCASSLEEVRGAQYFGPGTRLLVL.

This clonotype was found a few times. The chain carries TRBV7-8 and TRBJ2-1; D is ambiguous. The V gene's germline CDR1 is SGHVS and CDR2 FQNEAQ. Deletions cut 0 bases from V and 3 bases from J, with 9 bases between. This CDR3 region has 15 residues. The chain's CDR3 is CASSLALGSYNEQFF. DNA for the CDR3: TGTGCCAGCAGCTTAGCGTTGGGAAGCTACAATGAGCAGTTCTTC.

The chain uses TRBV6-2 or TRBV6-3 and TRBJ2-1; a weak D match, TRBD2 (7 bases). TRBJ2-5 matches the DNA end more closely, so the J call is doubtful. Germline-derived CDR1 and CDR2 are MNHEY and SVGEGT. This CDR3 has 16 amino acids. The CDR3 here is CASSDFGGGQRATQYF. The DNA of the CDR3 is TGTGCCAGCAGTGATTTTGGGGGGGGGCAGCGTGCGACCCAGTACTTC.

This clonotype is a singleton in its sample. Here the CDR3 reads CASSRLAGGHNEQFF. The CDR3 DNA is TGTGCCAGCAGTCGACTAGCGGGAGGCCACAATGAGCAGTTCTTC. The gene calls are TRBV6-1 and TRBJ2-1; TRBD2 aligns across 13 bases. The length of the CDR3 is 15 residues. The trim removed 5 bases at V and 5 bases at J, leaving 3 bases unmatched. From germline, CDR1 is MNHNS and CDR2 SASEGT.